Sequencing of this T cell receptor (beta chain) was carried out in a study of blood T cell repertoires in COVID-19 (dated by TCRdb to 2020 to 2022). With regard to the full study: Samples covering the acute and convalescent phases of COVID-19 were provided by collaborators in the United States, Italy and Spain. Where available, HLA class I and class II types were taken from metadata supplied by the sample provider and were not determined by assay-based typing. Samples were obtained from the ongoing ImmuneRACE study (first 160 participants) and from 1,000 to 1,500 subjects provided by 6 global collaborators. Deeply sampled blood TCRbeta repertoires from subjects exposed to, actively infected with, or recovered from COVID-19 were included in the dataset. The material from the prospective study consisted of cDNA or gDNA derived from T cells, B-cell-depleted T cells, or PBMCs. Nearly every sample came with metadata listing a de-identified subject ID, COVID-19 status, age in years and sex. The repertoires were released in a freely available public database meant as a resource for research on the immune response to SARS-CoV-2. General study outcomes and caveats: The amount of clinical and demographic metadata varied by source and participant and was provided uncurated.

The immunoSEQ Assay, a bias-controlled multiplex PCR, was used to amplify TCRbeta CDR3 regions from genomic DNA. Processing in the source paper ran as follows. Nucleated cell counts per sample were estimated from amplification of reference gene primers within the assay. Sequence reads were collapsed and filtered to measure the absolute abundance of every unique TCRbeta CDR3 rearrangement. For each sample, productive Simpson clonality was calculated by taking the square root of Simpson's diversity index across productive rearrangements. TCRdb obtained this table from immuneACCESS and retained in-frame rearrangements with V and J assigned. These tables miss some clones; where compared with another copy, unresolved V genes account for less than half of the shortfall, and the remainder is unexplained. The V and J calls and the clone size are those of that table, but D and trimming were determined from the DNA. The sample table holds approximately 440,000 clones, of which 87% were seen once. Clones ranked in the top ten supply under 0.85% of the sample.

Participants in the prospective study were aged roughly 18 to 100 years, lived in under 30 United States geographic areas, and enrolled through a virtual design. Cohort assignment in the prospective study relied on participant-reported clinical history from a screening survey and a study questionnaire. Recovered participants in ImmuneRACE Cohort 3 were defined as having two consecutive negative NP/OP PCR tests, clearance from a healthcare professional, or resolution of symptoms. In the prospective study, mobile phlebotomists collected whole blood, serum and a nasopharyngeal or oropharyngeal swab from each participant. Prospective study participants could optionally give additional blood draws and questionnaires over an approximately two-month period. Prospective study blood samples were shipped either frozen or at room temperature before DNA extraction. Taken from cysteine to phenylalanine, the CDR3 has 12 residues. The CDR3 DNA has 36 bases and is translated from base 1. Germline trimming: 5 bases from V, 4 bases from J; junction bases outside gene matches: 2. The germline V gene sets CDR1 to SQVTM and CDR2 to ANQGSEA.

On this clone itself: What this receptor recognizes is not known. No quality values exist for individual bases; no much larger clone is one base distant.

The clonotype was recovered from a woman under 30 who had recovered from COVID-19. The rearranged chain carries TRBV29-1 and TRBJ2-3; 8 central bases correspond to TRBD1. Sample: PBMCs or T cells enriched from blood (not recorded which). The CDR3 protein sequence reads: CSVMTGADTQYF. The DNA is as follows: TGCAGCGTTATGACAGGGGCAGATACGCAGTATTTT.